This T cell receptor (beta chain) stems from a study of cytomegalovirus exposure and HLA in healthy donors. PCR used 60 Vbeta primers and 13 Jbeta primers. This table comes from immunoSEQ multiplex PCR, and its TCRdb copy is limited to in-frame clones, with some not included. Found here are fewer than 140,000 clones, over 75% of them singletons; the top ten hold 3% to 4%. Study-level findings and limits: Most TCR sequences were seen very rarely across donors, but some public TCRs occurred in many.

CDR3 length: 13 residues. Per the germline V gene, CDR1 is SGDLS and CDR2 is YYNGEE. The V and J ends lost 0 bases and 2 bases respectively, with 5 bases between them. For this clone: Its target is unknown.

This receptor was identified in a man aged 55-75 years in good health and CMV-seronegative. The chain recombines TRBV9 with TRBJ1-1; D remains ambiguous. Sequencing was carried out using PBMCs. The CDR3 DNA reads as TGTGCCAGCAGCGTAGCTAGTAACACTGAAGCTTTCTTT. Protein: CASSVASNTEAFF.